The 9 T cell receptor beta chains reported below all come from one sample, sequenced in a study of cytomegalovirus exposure and HLA in healthy donors (dated by TCRdb to about 2017). The library was produced with the immunoSEQ multiplex PCR assay. The multiplex PCR relied on a mix of 60 forward primers for TCR Vbeta segments and 13 reverse primers for TCR Jbeta segments. Here the immuneACCESS table is served through TCRdb, limited to in-frame sequences with V and J called. Missing clones are a known gap in these copies; in checked studies unresolved V genes cover under half, and the rest lacks a known reason. Here the sample has about 210,000 clones; around 80% occur a single time. The ten largest account for 0.47% of the sample. Sample: PBMCs. These receptors all stem from a boy aged 5 to 17 in good health and CMV-seronegative.

V and J are TRBV30 and TRBJ2-7; 13 nucleotides match TRBD2. Germline lookup yields CDR1 GTSNPN and CDR2 SVGIG (reference sequence). The V segment lost 5 bases and the J segment 0 bases; nucleotides outside the gene matches: 10. The length of the CDR3 is 17 residues. This chain's CDR3 is CAWSILGLAGASYEQYF. The CDR3 DNA reads as TGTGCCTGGTCCATCTTAGGACTAGCGGGGGCCTCCTACGAGCAGTACTTC.

This clone came up once. The J gene is TRBJ1-5, the V gene TRBV30; perhaps TRBD1 as D (6 bases). CDR3 length equals 14 residues. V was pared by 1 base and J by 1 base, with 8 bases between. The germline V gene encodes CDR1 GTSNPN and CDR2 SVGIG (reference sequence). The CDR3 nucleotides are TGTGCCTGGAGTGGGACAGTAAGCAATCAGCCCCAGCATTTT. Its translation: CAWSGTVSNQPQHF.

The sample holds one count of this clone. V is TRBV7-9 and J is TRBJ1-1; no reliable D call. V dropped 3 bases and J dropped 3 bases, with 11 bases sitting between them. The germline CDR1 and CDR2 sequences are SEHNR and FQNEAQ (reference sequence). This CDR3 contains 14 residues. The CDR3, as DNA: TGTGCCAGCAGCTTCGCGGGTTTGGACACTGAAGCTTTCTTT. Protein product: CASSFAGLDTEAFF. Filled out from reference TRBV7-9 and TRBJ1-1, the complete variable domain reads DTGVSQNPRHKITKRGQNVTFRCDPISEHNRLYWYRQTLGQGPEFLTYFQNEAQLEKSRLLSDRFSAERPKGSFSTLEIQRTEQGDSAMYLCASSFAGLDTEAFFGQGTRLTVV.

This clone was detected once. The chain links TRBV27 to TRBJ2-2; 8 bases fit TRBD1. Germline V gives CDR1 MNHEY, CDR2 SMNVEV (reference sequence). There are 13 residues in the CDR3. V shed 8 bases, J shed 5 bases, and the junction held 4 bases outside the gene matches. The CDR3 region is CASPDRATGELFF. In nucleotides, the CDR3 is TGTGCCAGCCCGGACAGGGCGACCGGGGAGCTGTTTTTT.

The chain recombines TRBV7-3 with TRBJ2-3; D gene unclear. The CDR3 is 15 amino acids. The V and J ends lost 2 bases and 0 bases respectively, with 9 bases between them. The germline V gene encodes CDR1 SGHTA and CDR2 FQGTGA. As DNA, the CDR3 is TGTGCCAGCAGCTTATTTGGTGCGAGCACAGATACGCAGTATTTT. Translated, it gives CASSLFGASTDTQYF.

This chain uses TRBV5-4 with TRBJ2-2; TRBD1 might be the D (5 bases). This CDR3 spans 13 amino acids. Germline V CDR1 and CDR2: SGHNT, YYREEE (reference sequence). The V end was cut by 3 bases, the J end by 6 bases, with 9 bases between. The CDR3 DNA is TGTGCCAGCAGCTCGTTACAGGCCGGGGAGCTGTTTTTT. Protein product: CASSSLQAGELFF.

This sequence joins TRBV5-4 and TRBJ1-4; 9 positions agree with TRBD1. V lost 7 bases and J lost 5; bases outside the gene matches: 9. Germline V gene lookup returns CDR1 SGHNT and CDR2 YYREEE (reference sequence). The CDR3 length is 15 residues. The CDR3 DNA reads TGTGCCAGCGGGACAGGGTCTCGGTCCAATGAAAAACTGTTTTTT. Protein sequence: CASGTGSRSNEKLFF.

The genes are TRBV5-4 and TRBJ2-1; no reliable D call. The CDR3 is made up of 17 amino acids. V lost 1 base to trimming and J lost 4 bases, with 18 bases between them. Germline-derived CDR1 and CDR2 are SGHNT and YYREEE (reference sequence). The CDR3 DNA sequence: TGTGCCAGCAGCTTGAGGAAGCGCGGAAGAGATTACAATGAGCAGTTCTTC. Translation gives CASSLRKRGRDYNEQFF.

This clone appeared a single time. V gene TRBV5-4 combines with J gene TRBJ2-6, with D perhaps matching TRBD1 (5 bases). With 3 bases removed from V and 2 bases from J, the gap between germline ends came to 12 bases. This CDR3 spans 16 amino acids. The germline V gene has CDR1 SGHNT and CDR2 YYREEE (reference sequence). This CDR3 reads CASSSNPGTGANVLTF. For the CDR3, the DNA is TGTGCCAGCAGCTCAAACCCAGGGACTGGGGCCAACGTCCTGACTTTC.